This T cell receptor beta chain was observed in a study of identical twins. Only healthy Caucasians were enrolled as donors. MiXCR was run by TCRdb on the 5' RACE reads, yielding one entry per CDR3 protein. The table records roughly 720,000 distinct CDR3 sequences, about 18% of them present only once. V was clipped by 7 bases and J by 3 bases, with 19 bases between them. The germline V gene encodes CDR1 ENHRY and CDR2 SYGVKD. This CDR3 has 15 amino acids. Study conclusions and caveats: These conclusions were based on statistical analysis (cross-sectional, not following the same donors). Partial confounding of zero-insertion analyses by invariant MAIT and iNKT cells was possible. Twins' surplus sharing was weaker for beta out-of-frame sequences.

This clonotype has a handful of counts. Its matching antigen is unknown. The same sample was also used in a study of T cells expressing NK-cell markers.

The chain carries TRBV10-3 and TRBJ2-7; weak D call: TRBD2 (5 bases). The sequencing sample was made of PBMCs. This receptor was taken from a woman between 18 and 29 years old in good health. The CDR3: CAITGSGLTNYEQYF. In nucleotides, the CDR3 is TGTGCCATCACTGGGAGCGGACTCACTAACTACGAGCAGTACTTC.